This passage covers 30 T cell receptor beta chains from one sample sequenced in a study of blood T cell repertoires in COVID-19. Measured with immunoSEQ multiplex PCR; TCRdb has only the in-frame clones, and not every one. The sample has under 250,000 clones; around 91% are singletons. Sequencing was carried out using PBMCs or T cells enriched from blood (not recorded which). The receptors were sampled from a woman aged 18-29 years in a cohort exposed to, infected with or recovered from COVID-19 (not recorded which).

The rearrangement uses TRBV27 and TRBJ1-4; 7 bases fit TRBD1. The V gene's germline CDR1 is MNHEY and CDR2 SMNVEV (reference sequence). This CDR3 has 16 amino acids. The junction had 17 bases not matched to a gene; V was cut back by 8 bases and J by 8 bases. The CDR3 reads CASLRGQRSISEKLFF. The CDR3 coding sequence is TGTGCCAGCCTCCGGGGACAGCGCTCTATAAGCGAAAAACTGTTTTTT.

This chain connects TRBV2 to TRBJ1-1, with TRBD1 matching over 10 bases. J was trimmed by 4 bases and V by 3 bases; bases with no gene match: 8. The germline V gene encodes CDR1 SNHLY and CDR2 FYNNEI. This CDR3 spans 16 amino acids. In DNA form, the CDR3 reads TGTGCCAGCAGTGAGATGGGACAGGGGTCGTTCACTGAAGCTTTCTTT. Protein sequence: CASSEMGQGSFTEAFF.

The rearrangement uses TRBV15 and TRBJ2-1; D call uncertain. From germline, CDR1 is LNHNV and CDR2 YYDKDF (reference sequence). The CDR3 loop spans 13 amino acids. V lost 0 bases, J lost 5 bases, and 5 bases lay in between. The CDR3 bases are TGTGCCACCAGCAGAGATCGTGACAATGAGCAGTTCTTC. Amino acid sequence: CATSRDRDNEQFF.

This clone has at least ten counts. The chain is built from TRBV4-2 and TRBJ1-1; the match to TRBD1 covers 8 bases. Germline CDR1 is LGHNA and CDR2 is YNFKEQ. J gave up 11 bases and V 0 bases, and 2 bases lay outside the gene matches. The CDR3 totals 12 residues. In nucleotides, the CDR3 is TGTGCCAGCAGCCAAGATCGGGACAGGGCTTTCTTT. Its translation: CASSQDRDRAFF.

V gene TRBV19 combines with J gene TRBJ1-1, with D hard to call. Germline CDR1 LNHDA, CDR2 SQIVND (reference sequence). CDR3 length: 13 amino acids. Trimming took 6 bases from V and 2 from J, leaving 10 bases between them. The CDR3 coding sequence is TGTGCCAGTAGAACGACTGGCAACACTGAAGCTTTCTTT. It yields the protein CASRTTGNTEAFF. The full variable domain, rest sourced from reference TRBV19 and TRBJ1-1, is DGGITQSPKYLFRKEGQNVTLSCEQNLNHDAMYWYRQDPGQGLRLIYYSQIVNDFQKGDIAEGYSVSREKKESFPLTVTSAQKNPTAFYLCASRTTGNTEAFFGQGTRLTVV.

Note on this clone: The sample carries other DNA sequences with the same CDR3. The chain uses TRBV5-6 and TRBJ2-7; D gene unclear. CDR3 size: 12 residues. Trimming left V 0 bases short and J 3 bases short, with 4 bases between. Germline loops: CDR1 SGHDT, CDR2 YYEEEE. The CDR3: CASSLGGYEQYF. CDR3 nucleotide sequence: TGTGCCAGCAGCTTGGGCGGCTACGAGCAGTACTTC.

V is TRBV7-6 and J is TRBJ2-2; a weak D match, TRBD1 (6 bases). This CDR3 comprises 16 residues. V lost 4 bases and J lost 6, with 18 bases in between. Per germline, CDR1 SGHVS and CDR2 FNYEAQ. DNA of the CDR3: TGTGCCAGCAGCTCCTACAGGGAAGGAAACGCCGGGGAGCTGTTTTTT. It translates to CASSSYREGNAGELFF.

The chain combines TRBV4-2 with TRBJ1-3; 8 bases fit TRBD1. Germline trimming cut 1 base from V and 4 bases from J; bases unmatched to any gene: 3. This CDR3 has 15 residues. Germline V gene data show CDR1 as LGHNA and CDR2 as YNFKEQ. The CDR3 reads CASSQGTGRGNTIYF. The CDR3 DNA follows: TGTGCCAGCAGCCAAGGGACAGGGCGCGGAAACACCATATATTTT.

This clone was detected a few times. The V call is TRBV7-9, the J call TRBJ1-3; no reliable D call. The V and J ends lost 2 bases and 3 bases respectively, with 11 bases between them. CDR1 is SEHNR, CDR2 FQNEAQ, per germline (reference sequence). The CDR3 has 15 residues. The CDR3 region has the DNA TGTGCCAGCAGCTTAAACACCAGGTTTGGAAACACCATATATTTT. Protein sequence: CASSLNTRFGNTIYF.

V is TRBV7-3 and J is TRBJ1-1; tentative D call: TRBD1 (6 bases). V was pared by 4 bases and J by 5 bases, with 11 bases between. Germline loops: CDR1 SGHTA, CDR2 FQGTGA. This CDR3 contains 13 residues. In nucleotides, the CDR3 is TGTGCCAGCAGCTCCAGGGGTGGGACTGAAGCTTTCTTT. Translation: CASSSRGGTEAFF.

By proportion, this clone is medium-sized (0.01 to 0.1%). This chain connects TRBV7-2 to TRBJ1-2; 10 nucleotides match TRBD1. The junction had 9 bases not matched to a gene; V was cut back by 6 bases and J by 5 bases. The germline V gene encodes CDR1 SGHTA and CDR2 FQGNSA. The CDR3 is 15 residues long. The CDR3 region has the DNA TGTGCCAGCAGTCCGGGACAGGGGATATTTTATGGCTACACCTTC. Amino acid sequence: CASSPGQGIFYGYTF.

This sequence joins TRBV6-6 and TRBJ2-7; 10 positions match TRBD1. Losses at the gene ends were 4 bases for V and 9 bases for J; bases not matched to a gene: 12. Per the germline V gene, CDR1 is MNHNY and CDR2 is SVGAGI (reference sequence). This CDR3 spans 15 amino acids. CDR3 in amino acids: CASSSVGTGVVVQYF. In DNA form, the CDR3 reads TGTGCCAGCAGTTCAGTCGGGACAGGGGTAGTGGTGCAGTACTTC.

The chain employs TRBV5-4 and TRBJ1-2; D is possibly TRBD1 (5 bases). Germline V gene sequence: CDR1 SGHNT, CDR2 YYREEE (reference sequence). Trimming shortened V by 5 bases and J by 6 bases, and 17 bases separated the two germline ends. This CDR3 is built from 14 residues. The CDR3 nucleotides are TGTGCCAGCAGTCCCGCGCGGGGCGCGGATGGCTACACCTTC. Residues: CASSPARGADGYTF.

V and J are TRBV6-5 and TRBJ1-2, with TRBD1 identical over 9 bases. Germline loops: CDR1 MNHEY, CDR2 SVGAGI. With V trimmed by 2 bases and J by 8 bases, 9 bases remained unmatched. The CDR3 loop spans 15 amino acids. CDR3 loop: CASSYRRQGVDGYTF. The CDR3 DNA reads as TGTGCCAGCAGTTACCGCCGACAGGGGGTCGACGGCTACACCTTC.

The chain joins TRBV5-4 to TRBJ2-7; 7 nucleotides agree with TRBD2. In germline, CDR1 is SGHNT, CDR2 YYREEE (reference sequence). The CDR3 extends over 13 amino acids. Trimming removed 0 bases from V and 3 bases from J; junction bases left unmatched: 0. This CDR3 reads CASSLERGYEQYF. CDR3 sequence (DNA): TGTGCCAGCAGCTTGGAGCGGGGCTACGAGCAGTACTTC. The full variable domain, its missing parts supplied by reference TRBV5-4 and TRBJ2-7, is ETGVTQSPTHLIKTRGQQVTLRCSSQSGHNTVSWYQQALGQGPQFIFQYYREEENGRGNFPPRFSGLQFPNYSSELNVNALELDDSALYLCASSLERGYEQYFGPGTRLTVT.

This chain connects TRBV3-1 (or the pseudogene TRBV3-2) to TRBJ2-7; D remains unclear. Germline V CDR1 and CDR2: LGHDT, YNNKEL (reference sequence). The CDR3 length is 12 residues. Trimming took 1 base from V and 7 from J, leaving 8 bases between them. The DNA for the CDR3 is TGTGCCAGCAGCCAAGGACTCCTTGAGCAGTACTTC. Protein sequence: CASSQGLLEQYF.

This clone was seen more than once but under ten times. V and J are TRBV10-2 and TRBJ2-1, with 11 bases lining up with TRBD2. The junction had 10 bases not matched to a gene; V was cut back by 5 bases and J by 7 bases. The CDR3 loop spans 16 amino acids. Germline loops: CDR1 WSHSY, CDR2 SAAADI. The CDR3 here is CASSRQSSGGTNEQFF. CDR3 coding DNA: TGCGCCAGCAGTCGTCAATCTAGCGGGGGGACGAATGAGCAGTTCTTC.

V usage is TRBV5-5 and J usage is TRBJ2-2; 13 bases map to TRBD2. Germline V lookup: CDR1 SGHKS, CDR2 YYEKEE (reference sequence). The CDR3 consists of 18 residues. V was clipped by 4 bases and J by 0 bases; unmatched bases: 6. The DNA for the CDR3 is TGTGCCAGCAGCCCGCGGACTAGCGGGGGCGCGAACACCGGGGAGCTGTTTTTT. It yields the protein CASSPRTSGGANTGELFF.

The chain joins TRBV28 to TRBJ1-2; 9 nucleotides align to TRBD1. Unmatched junction bases numbered 5, after V lost 5 bases and J lost 1 base. The CDR3 sequence is 15 residues long. CDR1 MDHEN and CDR2 SYDVKM come from the germline V gene. The CDR3 region has the DNA TGTGCCAGCAGTCCCGGGACAGGGAGTAACTATGGCTACACCTTC. Translating it yields CASSPGTGSNYGYTF.

The V and J genes are TRBV6-2 or TRBV6-3 and TRBJ2-7; TRBD2 matches at 7 bases. Trimming cost V 2 bases and J 3 bases; bases outside gene matches: 10. This CDR3 is 16 amino acids long. The germline CDR1 and CDR2 sequences are MNHEY and SVGEGT. As DNA, the CDR3 is TGTGCCAGCAGTTACCCGGTCCGAGGGGAGGGCTACGAGCAGTACTTC. Its translation: CASSYPVRGEGYEQYF.

Concerning this clone itself: The same CDR3 can be traced to other DNA sequences in this sample. This chain joins TRBV27 and TRBJ1-2; 10 bases map to TRBD1. The CDR3 totals 13 residues. J was trimmed by 4 bases and V by 6 bases; bases with no gene match: 2. The germline V gene encodes CDR1 MNHEY and CDR2 SMNVEV (reference sequence). The DNA for the CDR3 is TGTGCCAGCAGGACAGGGGGCACCTATGGCTACACCTTC. This sequence encodes CASRTGGTYGYTF.

The V call is TRBV7-3, the J call TRBJ2-7; 8 bases agree with TRBD1. Trimming at V came to 5 bases and at J to 9 bases, leaving 6 bases not matched to a gene. Germline V gene lookup returns CDR1 SGHTA and CDR2 FQGTGA. The CDR3 totals 12 residues. The CDR3 reads CASSAQGGVQYF. The CDR3, as DNA: TGTGCCAGCAGCGCACAGGGGGGCGTGCAGTACTTC. Full variable domain (rest looked up from reference TRBV7-3 and TRBJ2-7): GAGVSQTPSNKVTEKGKYVELRCDPISGHTALYWYRQSLGQGPEFLIYFQGTGAADDSGLPNDRFFAVRPEGSVSTLKIQRTERGDSAVYLCASSAQGGVQYFGPGTRLTVT.

This clone was observed a single time. This chain links TRBV4-2 with TRBJ1-5, with 8 nucleotides matching TRBD1. The germline V gene has CDR1 LGHNA and CDR2 YNFKEQ. After removal of 0 bases from V and 2 bases from J, the junction contained 3 bases not matched to a gene. CDR3 length: 16 amino acids. The CDR3 DNA reads as TGTGCCAGCAGCCAAGAGACAGGGGAAGGCAATCAGCCCCAGCATTTT. Translating gives CASSQETGEGNQPQHF.

This clone was found a few times. The chain recombines TRBV6-1 with TRBJ1-1, with D possibly matching TRBD1 (6 bases). The CDR3 is made up of 15 amino acids. CDR1 and CDR2 from the germline V gene are MNHNS and SASEGT. V was trimmed by 3 bases and J by 5 bases, leaving 16 bases between them. Written as DNA, the CDR3 is TGTGCCAGCAGTGACGCTACAACAGGGATGACTGAAGCTTTCTTT. Its translation is CASSDATTGMTEAFF.

The J gene is TRBJ1-2, the V gene TRBV6-5; D might be TRBD1 (5 bases). Trimming took 9 bases from V and 4 from J, leaving 18 bases between them. The CDR3 is made up of 14 amino acids. The germline CDR1 and CDR2 sequences are MNHEY and SVGAGI. CDR3: CASSRLDRSYGYTF. Here the CDR3 DNA reads TGTGCCAGTTCCCGGCTAGACAGATCCTATGGCTACACCTTC.

The gene calls are TRBV12-3 or TRBV12-4 and TRBJ2-7, with 8 nucleotides matching TRBD2. V was pared by 6 bases and J by 9 bases, with 7 bases of the junction left unmatched. The CDR3 sequence is 12 residues long. The CDR3 DNA sequence: TGTGCCAGCAGCCCGGGACTAGTCGGGCAGTACTTC. It codes for CASSPGLVGQYF.

This rearrangement joins TRBV7-2 to TRBJ2-3; 9 bases are a match to TRBD2. This CDR3 region has 16 residues. Germline-derived CDR1 and CDR2 are SGHTA and FQGNSA. After removal of 3 bases from V and 6 bases from J, the junction contained 10 bases not matched to a gene. CDR3 in DNA: TGTGCCAGCAGCTTGATGTTAGCGGGAGTGGGCGATACGCAGTATTTT. It is translated as CASSLMLAGVGDTQYF.

The CDR3 loop reads CASSPTSGRAGHYEQYF. The CDR3 DNA reads TGCGCCAGCAGCCCTACTAGCGGGAGGGCCGGCCACTACGAGCAGTACTTC. The J gene is TRBJ2-7, the V gene TRBV5-1, with TRBD2 matching over 13 bases. V shed 4 bases, J shed 3 bases, and the junction held 10 bases outside the gene matches. The CDR3 sequence is 17 residues long. Germline values: CDR1 SGHRS, CDR2 YFSETQ.

The chain recombines TRBV5-1 with TRBJ1-1; 10 bases map to TRBD1. Germline V gene sequence: CDR1 SGHRS, CDR2 YFSETQ. Germline trimming cut 4 bases from V and 2 bases from J; bases unmatched to any gene: 5. The CDR3 totals 15 residues. In DNA form, the CDR3 reads TGCGCCAGCAGCGGGGGGACAGGGGAAAACACTGAAGCTTTCTTT. Translating it yields CASSGGTGENTEAFF.

V and J are TRBV7-8 and TRBJ1-6; 9 bases fit TRBD1. The V gene's germline CDR1 is SGHVS and CDR2 FQNEAQ. The CDR3 is 18 residues long. V trimming: 0 bases; J trimming: 5 bases; junction bases outside the gene matches: 8. The CDR3 DNA sequence: TGTGCCAGCAGCTTAGCGGTTTGGGGGACAGGGAATAATTCACCCCTCCACTTT. Translation gives CASSLAVWGTGNNSPLHF.